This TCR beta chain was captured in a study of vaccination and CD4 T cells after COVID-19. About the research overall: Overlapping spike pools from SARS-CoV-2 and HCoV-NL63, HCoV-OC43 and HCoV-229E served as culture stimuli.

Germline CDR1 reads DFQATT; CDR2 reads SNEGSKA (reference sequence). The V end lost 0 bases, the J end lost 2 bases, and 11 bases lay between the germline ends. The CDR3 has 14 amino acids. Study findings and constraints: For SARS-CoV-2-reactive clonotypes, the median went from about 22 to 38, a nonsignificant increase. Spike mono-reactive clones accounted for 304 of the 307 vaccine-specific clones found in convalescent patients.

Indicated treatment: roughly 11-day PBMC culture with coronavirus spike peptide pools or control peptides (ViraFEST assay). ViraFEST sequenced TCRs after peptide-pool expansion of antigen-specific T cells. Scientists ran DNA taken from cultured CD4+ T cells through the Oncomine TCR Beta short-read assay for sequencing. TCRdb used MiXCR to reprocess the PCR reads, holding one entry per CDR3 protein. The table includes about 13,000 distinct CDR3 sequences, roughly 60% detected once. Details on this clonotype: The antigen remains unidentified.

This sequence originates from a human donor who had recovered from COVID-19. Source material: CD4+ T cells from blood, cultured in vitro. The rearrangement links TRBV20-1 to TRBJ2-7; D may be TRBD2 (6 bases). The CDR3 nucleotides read TGCAGTGCTAGAGATAGGCCTAGCGCCTACGAGCAGTACTTC. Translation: CSARDRPSAYEQYF.